This T cell receptor beta chain was identified during a study of blood T cells in healthy people across ages (dated by TCRdb to between 2014 and 2016). Study-level background: In model experiments, roughly one uniquely barcoded TCR beta cDNA molecule per two T cells was captured by template switching. The study measured age-related changes in TCR beta repertoire diversity using deep sequencing normalized with unique cDNA molecular identifiers. Four age groups were formed from the donors: young (average roughly 16 years), middle-aged (around 39), aged (approximately 60) and long-lived (around 82). To avoid experimental bias, donors of different ages were randomly spread across the sequencing lanes. Using the same blood draw, the study looked at two additional independent replicas of 1 million unique cDNA reads for two donors, one aged 18 to 29 and the other aged 80 or older.

Beyond this particular receptor, the publication reports: Estimates of total diversity from one million sequenced T cells were regarded as lower bounds and underestimates. The percentage of naive T cells measured by flow cytometry correlated strongly with observed TCR beta diversity. Bulk unsorted PBMC profiling prevented conclusive comparison of naive and antigen-experienced compartments. Observed TCR beta diversity per million T cells fell roughly linearly with age, and a significant reduction was already apparent by age roughly 40. The CMV infection status of donors was not known, potentially confounding age-related changes in expanded clonotypes. Compared with the aged group, the long-lived group had more naive CD4+ T cells, fewer expanded clones and increased TCR diversity, a pattern suggesting age selection.

The CDR3 has 15 amino acids, counting the end cysteine and phenylalanine. Just the 45-base CDR3 DNA is kept, in frame starting at base 1. Sequences SGHTA (CDR1) and FQGTGA (CDR2) are obtained from the germline V gene. The V and J ends are trimmed by 2 bases and 6 bases, leaving 15 bases between them. The library was built by means of 5' RACE. For sequencing, an Illumina HiSeq 2500 was employed. The second PCR ran for roughly 6 to 11 cycles and used a J-beta primer mix along with a sample-barcoded 5' primer. Each TCR beta cDNA molecule received a unique molecular identifier from a template-switch 5' adaptor carrying 12 random nucleotides. Each sample yielded at least 3 million CDR3-containing paired-end reads. The Mint cDNA synthesis kit, primed by a TRBC-specific oligonucleotide, was used to synthesize first-strand cDNA from all RNA. Following uracil-DNA glycosylase treatment, all cDNA underwent a first 18-cycle PCR with the universal primers M1SS and BC2_uni_R. The authors' pipeline ran thus. For normalization, 1 million high-quality reads, each with a distinct molecular identifier, were randomly selected from each sample. Reads with shared molecular identifiers were discarded instead of being binned into consensus sequences. MiTCR, run with a Q25 quality threshold and the strictest error-elimination algorithm, handled CDR3 identification, clonotype clustering and error correction. Lower-bound total TCR beta diversity was estimated with a nonparametric unseen species model using Euler transformation. Clones were called with MiXCR by TCRdb after fastp trimmed the public reads at Q25, and only in-frame beta chains were retained. Under each unique CDR3 protein, matching rows form one entry showing the most common genes and DNA. TCRdb's processing, not the authors' own work, is the source of the V and J calls. Across this sample there are 630,000 or so distinct CDR3 sequences, with less than 35% seen only once. The leading ten clones occupy approximately 14% of the sample.

This clonotype has a handful of counts. Its specific antigen is unknown. One base away there is no much larger clone; base qualities are not given. The donors were roughly 39 Caucasian individuals from Russia, aged roughly 6 to 90 years, who were systemically healthy. Approximately 10 milliliters of peripheral blood were collected from each donor into EDTA-treated Vacutainer tubes. PBMCs were isolated by Ficoll-Paque density-gradient centrifugation, with at least 6 million obtained per sample. Total RNA was extracted from PBMCs with Trizol reagent, with at least 6 micrograms obtained per sample. The percentages of naive CD45RAhigh/CD27high T cells were determined by flow cytometry on a PBMC aliquot from every donor.

This chain joins TRBV7-3 to TRBJ2-3, with the D segment possibly TRBD1 or TRBD2, each aligning over 5 bases. Material for sequencing was blood. The receptor was isolated from a woman of 80 years or more in good health. The CDR3 region: CASSLGGRAWDTQYF. The DNA sequence is TGTGCCAGCAGCTTAGGGGGTAGGGCCTGGGATACGCAGTATTTT.